These T cell receptor beta chains were read from a single sample in a study of post-analysis software for immune sequencing data. TCRdb ran MiXCR on the PCR reads and lists one entry per CDR3 protein. The table shows some 800,000 distinct CDR3 sequences, with around 45% occurring only once. Sequenced material: blood. These receptors all stem from a girl aged 10-17 years with multiple sclerosis. CDR3s include the opening cysteine and the closing phenylalanine or tryptophan. D genes are given only for firm matches. Where a row states a size, it is once, few, many or the class of an expanded clone; other rows omit it.

v_call	clone_size	j_call	d_call	cdr3_nt	cdr3_aa
TRBV5-1	many	TRBJ2-3	TRBD2	TGCGCCAGCAGCTCGGGACTAGCGGGAGAGGCAGATACGCAGTATTTT	CASSSGLAGEADTQYF
TRBV5-1	few	TRBJ2-1	TRBD2	TGCGCCAGCAGCTTGGATGGGACTAGGCACAATGAGCAGTTCTTC	CASSLDGTRHNEQFF
TRBV11-2	once	TRBJ2-7	TRBD1	TGTGCCAGCAGCTTAGGGCCAGGGGGTCGCCACGAGCAGTACTTC	CASSLGPGGRHEQYF
TRBV5-1	NA	TRBJ1-2	TRBD1	TGCGCCAGCAGCCCCGGACAGGCTCCTTACTATGGCTACACCTTC	CASSPGQAPYYGYTF
TRBV29-1	NA	TRBJ1-4	TRBD1	TGCAGCGTGACCGGGACAGGGGAGGAAAAACTGTTTTTT	CSVTGTGEEKLFF
TRBV9	NA	TRBJ1-3	NA	TGTGCCAGCAGTCCCCGTAATGGAAACACCATATATTTT	CASSPRNGNTIYF
TRBV28	NA	TRBJ2-5	TRBD1	TGTGCCAGCAGTTACCAATCCGGGACAGGGTTCATGGAGACCCAGTACTTC	CASSYQSGTGFMETQYF
TRBV2	few	TRBJ2-1	TRBD2	TGTGCCAGCAGTGATGTGGGACTAGAATCGGGTTCCATCAATGAGCAGTTCTTC	CASSDVGLESGSINEQFF
TRBV20-1	NA	TRBJ1-5	TRBD1	TGCAGTGCTAGCCGGGACAGGGGTTTCCAACCCCAGCATTTT	CSASRDRGFQPQHF
TRBV25-1	NA	TRBJ2-5	NA	TGTGCCAGCAGTGAAATGGGTCAGGGAGAGACCCAGTACTTC	CASSEMGQGETQYF
TRBV5-1	NA	TRBJ2-5	TRBD2	TGCGCCAGCAGCTTGGAGCGGGAGGGCGTCGAGACCCCGTACTTC	CASSLEREGVETPYF
TRBV7-9	NA	TRBJ1-2	NA	TGTGCCAGCTTGGAGCCGGTGATGGGTGGCTACACCTTC	CASLEPVMGGYTF
TRBV12-3/TRBV12-4	few	TRBJ2-1	TRBD2	TGTGCCAGCAGTTTAGTCGGGGCGGGAGGGCCCGACAATGAGCAGTTCTTC	CASSLVGAGGPDNEQFF
TRBV4-1	NA	TRBJ2-1	NA	TGCGCCAGCAGCCAAGCGGGAGAGGGGGACAATGAGCAGTTCTTC	CASSQAGEGDNEQFF
TRBV10-3	once	TRBJ2-3	TRBD2	TGTGCCATCAGTGGAACGGGACTAGCAACAGATACGCAGTATTTT	CAISGTGLATDTQYF
TRBV12-3/TRBV12-4	NA	TRBJ1-5	NA	TGTGCCAGCAGTTTACGCAGCAATCAGCCCCAGCATTTT	CASSLRSNQPQHF
TRBV20-1	NA	TRBJ2-3	TRBD2	TGCAGTGCTAGAGATATTCAGGGTCTTGGGGGGGTCACAGATACGCAGTATTTT	CSARDIQGLGGVTDTQYF
TRBV28	NA	TRBJ2-3	TRBD2	TGTGCCAGCAGCTTCCCCCCAAGCGGGAGGCCGACAGATACGCAGTATTTT	CASSFPPSGRPTDTQYF
TRBV12-3/TRBV12-4	NA	TRBJ2-3	TRBD1	TGTGCCAGCAGAGAGACAGGGGGGCAAACAGATACGCAGTATTTT	CASRETGGQTDTQYF
TRBV6-5	few	TRBJ2-7	NA	TGTGCCAGCAGTTACAAAGGGGGTGTCGGGGGAAGGACCTACGAGCAGTACTTC	CASSYKGGVGGRTYEQYF
TRBV20-1	NA	TRBJ2-7	TRBD1	TGCAGTGCTTGGACAGGGTCGAACTACGAGCAGTACTTC	CSAWTGSNYEQYF
TRBV27	once	TRBJ2-2	TRBD2	TGTGCCAGCAGCCCCCCGACTAGCCGAGACCTCAGGACCGGGGAGCTGTTTTTT	CASSPPTSRDLRTGELFF
TRBV20-1	NA	TRBJ1-4	NA	TGCAGTGCTGTTAGACCAGGAGATGAAAAACTGTTTTTT	CSAVRPGDEKLFF
TRBV9	NA	TRBJ2-1	NA	TGTGCCAGCAGCGGACGGACAGTCTCCTACAATGAGCAGTTCTTC	CASSGRTVSYNEQFF
TRBV7-8	NA	TRBJ2-3	NA	TGTGCCAGCAGCCGCTTAAGCGGAGGGGGGCCAGATACGCAGTATTTT	CASSRLSGGGPDTQYF
TRBV10-3	NA	TRBJ2-7	TRBD2	TGTGCCATCAGTGAAGATGGAGCGGGAGGCCGCGAGCAGTACTTC	CAISEDGAGGREQYF
TRBV10-3	NA	TRBJ2-6	NA	TGTGCCATCAGTGAGTTGAGGGTTGAGGTGGCTGGGGCCAACGTCCTGACTTTC	CAISELRVEVAGANVLTF
TRBV29-1	few	TRBJ2-3	TRBD1	TGCAGCGCCCCCTTAGGACAGGGGGCGTCAGATACGCAGTATTTT	CSAPLGQGASDTQYF
TRBV9	once	TRBJ2-3	NA	TGTGCCAGCAGCGTTACTAGGCAAGGGCAGGATACGCAGTATTTT	CASSVTRQGQDTQYF
TRBV7-3	few	TRBJ1-1	TRBD1	TGTGCCAGCAGCGATACAGGGGGCACTGAAGCTTTCTTT	CASSDTGGTEAFF
TRBV12-3/TRBV12-4	NA	TRBJ2-5	NA	TGTGCCAGCAAAGGAGGGGGAGAGACCCAGTACTTC	CASKGGGETQYF
TRBV20-1	NA	TRBJ2-1	TRBD2	TGCAGTGCTAGAGATCAGCTAGCGGGGAGGGCCTACAATGAGCAGTTCTTC	CSARDQLAGRAYNEQFF